This TCR beta chain was sequenced in a study of tumor and adjacent non-tumor tissue in lung cancer. Study information: On average, productive TCRbeta reads reached some 4.2 million per sample.

This CDR3 contains 13 residues. CDR1 SQVTM and CDR2 ANQGSEA come from the germline V gene. V shed 6 bases and J shed 4 bases, with 12 bases lying between them. The library came from three nested PCR rounds adapted from ARM-PCR protocols. MiXCR, run by TCRdb on the multiplex PCR reads, gives a single entry per CDR3 protein. Of about 90,000 distinct CDR3 sequences listed, 76% are singletons. This sample's RNA came from whole unsorted tissue. More than 3 cm separated this lung sample from the edge of the tumor. In its sample, this clonotype ranks as medium-sized. The sequence was collected from a woman aged 45-59 years with non-small cell lung cancer. This chain joins TRBV29-1 and TRBJ1-4; D is perhaps TRBD1 (6 bases). Specimen: distant non-tumor lung tissue. CDR3 in DNA: TGCAGCGTCAGGGACATCTTTAATGAAAAACTGTTTTTT. Its translation is CSVRDIFNEKLFF.